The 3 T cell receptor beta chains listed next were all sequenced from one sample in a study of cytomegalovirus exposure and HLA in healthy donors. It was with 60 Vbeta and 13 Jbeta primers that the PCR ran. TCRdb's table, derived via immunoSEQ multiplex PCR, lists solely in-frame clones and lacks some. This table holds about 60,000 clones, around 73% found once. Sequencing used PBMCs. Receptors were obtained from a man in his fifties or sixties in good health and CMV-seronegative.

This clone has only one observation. CDR3 in DNA: TGTGCCAGCAGCTTAGGGGACAGGGACAATCGTGAAAAACTGTTTTTT. It translates to CASSLGDRDNREKLFF. The chain recombines TRBV7-2 with TRBJ1-4; 9 nucleotides agree with TRBD1. The J segment lost 7 bases and the V segment lost 1 base, leaving 7 bases of the junction unmatched. The CDR3 has 16 residues. Germline CDR1 and CDR2: SGHTA and FQGNSA.

The CDR3 DNA follows: TGTGCCAGCAGTGAAGCCCGCGGACAGGGTTCTTCGGCTTTCTTT. This sequence encodes CASSEARGQGSSAFF. The rearrangement links TRBV2 to TRBJ1-1; 8 bases are a match to TRBD1. The CDR3 loop spans 15 amino acids. The V gene end was trimmed by 0 bases and the J gene end by 11 bases; junction bases not matched to a gene: 11. CDR1 is SNHLY and CDR2 is FYNNEI in the germline V gene.

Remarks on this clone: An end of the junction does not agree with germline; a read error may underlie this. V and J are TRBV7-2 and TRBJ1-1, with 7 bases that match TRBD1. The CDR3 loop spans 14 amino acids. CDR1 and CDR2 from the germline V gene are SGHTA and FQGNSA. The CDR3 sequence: CASRLDRANTEAFF. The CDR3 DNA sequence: TGTGCCAGCAGGTTAGACAGGGCCAACACTGAAGCTTTCTTT. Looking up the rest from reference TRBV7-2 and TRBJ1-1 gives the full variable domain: GAGVSQSPSNKVTEKGKDVELRCDPISGHTALYWYRQSLGQGLEFLIYFQGNSAPDKSGLPSDRFSAERTGGSVSTLTIQRTQQEDSAVYLCASRLDRANTEAFFGQGTRLTVV.